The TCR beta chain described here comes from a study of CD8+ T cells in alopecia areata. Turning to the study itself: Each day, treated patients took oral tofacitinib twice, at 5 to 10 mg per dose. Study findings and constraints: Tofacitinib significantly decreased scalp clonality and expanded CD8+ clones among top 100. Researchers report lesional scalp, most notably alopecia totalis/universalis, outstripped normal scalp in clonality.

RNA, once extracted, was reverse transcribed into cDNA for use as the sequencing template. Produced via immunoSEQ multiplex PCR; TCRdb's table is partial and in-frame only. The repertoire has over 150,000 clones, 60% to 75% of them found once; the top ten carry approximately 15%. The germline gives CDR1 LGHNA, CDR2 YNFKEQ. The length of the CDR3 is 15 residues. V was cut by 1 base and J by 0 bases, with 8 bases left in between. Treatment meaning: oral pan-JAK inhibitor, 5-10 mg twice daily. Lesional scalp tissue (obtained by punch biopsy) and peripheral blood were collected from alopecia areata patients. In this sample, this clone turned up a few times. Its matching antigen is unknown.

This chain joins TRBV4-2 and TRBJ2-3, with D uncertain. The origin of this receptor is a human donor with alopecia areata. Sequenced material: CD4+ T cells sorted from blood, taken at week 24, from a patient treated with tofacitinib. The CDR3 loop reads CASSQGSTSTDTQYF. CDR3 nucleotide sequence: TGTGCCAGCAGCCAAGGGAGCACTAGCACAGATACGCAGTATTTT.